A selection of T cell receptor beta chains follows, all from one sample in a study of blood T cell repertoires in COVID-19. Using immunoSEQ multiplex PCR, the repertoire was profiled, and TCRdb retains in-frame clones only, with some absent. In the table there are tens of thousands of clones, just under 90% of which are singletons. Sequenced material: peripheral blood. All receptors derive from a middle-aged man with COVID-19, enrolled during active disease. CDR3s include the opening cysteine and the closing phenylalanine or tryptophan. The D gene is left open where the match is weak. Only some rows state a clone size, as once, few, many or a class for expanded clones.

v_call	clone_size	j_call	cdr3_length	d_call	cdr3_aa	cdr3_nt
TRBV28	-	TRBJ1-2	13	-	CASSLPGPYGYTF	TGTGCCAGCAGTCTGCCGGGTCCTTATGGCTACACCTTC
TRBV5-1	-	TRBJ1-1	14	-	CASSLDTGNTEAFF	TGCGCCAGCAGCTTGGATACAGGTAACACTGAAGCTTTCTTT
TRBV6-2/TRBV6-3	once	TRBJ2-1	17	-	CASSLPWGLVSYNEQFF	TGTGCCAGCAGCCTACCATGGGGGCTAGTATCCTACAATGAGCAGTTCTTC
TRBV5-1	-	TRBJ1-5	16	TRBD1	CASSLEGGASNQPQHF	TGCGCCAGCAGCTTGGAAGGGGGCGCTAGCAATCAGCCCCAGCATTTT
TRBV7-2	-	TRBJ2-5	14	-	CASSLRLLQETQYF	TGTGCCAGCAGCTTAAGACTGCTCCAAGAGACCCAGTACTTC
TRBV29-1	-	TRBJ1-2	13	-	CSVEGGTSYGYTF	TGCAGCGTTGAAGGGGGGACATCCTATGGCTACACCTTC
TRBV10-3	-	TRBJ2-7	13	TRBD1	CAIVGDRGYEQYF	TGTGCCATCGTCGGGGACAGGGGCTACGAGCAGTACTTC
TRBV30	-	TRBJ1-2	14	TRBD1	CAWSGQGLNYGYTF	TGTGCCTGGAGTGGACAGGGATTAAACTATGGCTACACCTTC
TRBV7-6	-	TRBJ2-7	15	-	CASSIGTADTYEQYF	TGTGCCAGCAGCATTGGTACGGCGGACACCTACGAGCAGTACTTC
TRBV3-1/TRBV3-2	-	TRBJ2-1	12	-	CASSQASLEQFF	TGTGCCAGCAGCCAAGCCAGTCTTGAGCAGTTCTTC
TRBV10-3	-	TRBJ2-7	14	-	CAISDKTVPYEQYF	TGTGCCATCAGTGACAAGACAGTCCCCTACGAGCAGTACTTC
TRBV9	-	TRBJ1-6	18	-	CASSVSGSLRPYNSPLHF	TGTGCCAGCAGCGTTTCAGGGTCCCTGAGGCCCTATAATTCACCCCTCCACTTT
TRBV7-3	few	TRBJ2-6	17	TRBD1	CASSLTQGAAGANVLTF	TGTGCCAGCAGCTTAACACAGGGGGCTGCCGGGGCCAACGTCCTGACTTTC
TRBV6-5	-	TRBJ1-1	15	-	CASTPGGTMNTEAFF	TGTGCCAGCACCCCCGGGGGTACCATGAACACTGAAGCTTTCTTT
TRBV9	-	TRBJ2-1	16	TRBD2	CASSISGGVSYNEQFF	TGTGCCAGCAGCATAAGCGGGGGGGTTTCCTACAATGAGCAGTTCTTC
TRBV4-1	-	TRBJ1-2	15	-	CASSQAESLGGGYTF	TGCGCCAGCAGCCAAGCAGAGTCCTTAGGCGGTGGCTACACCTTC
TRBV28	-	TRBJ2-3	14	-	CASSGTLRGDTQYF	TGTGCCAGCAGTGGCACCCTAAGGGGGGATACGCAGTATTTT
TRBV5-6	-	TRBJ1-1	10	-	CASSLGGPFF	TGTGCCAGCAGCTTGGGTGGGCCTTTCTTT